This T cell receptor beta chain was documented in a study of chemoradiotherapy in HPV16-positive cancers. Study results and caveats: During treatment, candidate HPV-specific clones and E7-related motifs expanded in tumor. HPV-responsive T-cell expansion during chemoradiotherapy was linked to improved recurrence-free survival in HPV16-positive patients. Functional assays defining HPV-specific T cells used only a couple of HPV16-positive patients.

Losses at the gene ends were 7 bases for V and 8 bases for J; bases not matched to a gene: 18. The CDR3 runs 17 residues. CDR1 and CDR2 (germline): SGHTA, FQGTGA. Repeated repertoire sampling spanned the course of chemoradiotherapy. TCRdb keeps only in-frame clones here, not all; method: immunoSEQ multiplex PCR. The sample comprises tens of thousands of clones, just under 80% of which are singletons, and 3% to 4.5% rests with the top ten. Turning to this clone: Its antigen is not known.

The receptor was isolated from a human donor with HPV-associated anogenital cancer. The sample was blood, taken from a patient who underwent chemoradiotherapy. The chain joins TRBV7-3 to TRBJ1-2; TRBD1 aligns across 11 bases. The CDR3: CASTIGGTGQGVWGYTF. The CDR3 DNA reads as TGTGCCAGCACTATAGGTGGTACGGGACAGGGGGTCTGGGGCTACACCTTC. Drawing the rest from reference TRBV7-3 and TRBJ1-2, the complete variable domain is GAGVSQTPSNKVTEKGKYVELRCDPISGHTALYWYRQSLGQGPEFLIYFQGTGAADDSGLPNDRFFAVRPEGSVSTLKIQRTERGDSAVYLCASTIGGTGQGVWGYTFGSGTRLTVV.